Listed here are 31 T cell receptor beta chains from one sample, sequenced in a study of blood T cell repertoires in COVID-19. Profiling relied on immunoSEQ multiplex PCR, and the TCRdb table lists in-frame clones only, not all of them. Of about 180,000 clones listed, around 83% are singletons. The sample comprised peripheral blood. The receptors were gathered from a woman aged 70-85 years with COVID-19, enrolled during active disease.

The chain joins TRBV19 to TRBJ1-2; 9 nucleotides match TRBD1. The germline V gene has CDR1 LNHDA and CDR2 SQIVND (reference sequence). V lost 7 bases to trimming and J lost 8 bases; unmatched junction nucleotides: 20. This CDR3 region has 17 residues. The CDR3 nucleotides read TGTGCCAGTACATTTGGGGACAGGGATTATCCCGCTCGGGGCTACACCTTC. Its translation is CASTFGDRDYPARGYTF.

This clone was seen once. The chain carries TRBV7-2 and TRBJ2-7; 11 bases are shared with TRBD2. Germline V CDR1 and CDR2: SGHTA, FQGNSA. There are 18 residues in the CDR3. The trim removed 1 base at V and 4 bases at J, leaving 12 bases unmatched. The CDR3 reads CASSLGRATSGMGYEQYF. CDR3 in DNA: TGTGCCAGCAGCTTAGGACGGGCGACTAGCGGGATGGGGTACGAGCAGTACTTC.

This chain joins TRBV20-1 and TRBJ1-2; 10 bases are shared with TRBD1. The CDR3 spans 14 residues. Trimming at V came to 3 bases and at J to 3 bases, leaving 4 bases not matched to a gene. CDR1 DFQATT and CDR2 SNEGSKA come from the germline V gene (reference sequence). The CDR3 region is CSASDRGRHYGYTF. In DNA form, the CDR3 reads TGCAGTGCTAGTGACAGGGGGCGTCACTATGGCTACACCTTC.

The chain joins TRBV7-9 to TRBJ1-5; a possible D gene is TRBD1 (5 bases). There are 15 residues in the CDR3. Looked up from germline, CDR1 is SEHNR and CDR2 is FQNEAQ (reference sequence). Deletions cut 5 bases from V and 4 bases from J, with 15 bases between. DNA for the CDR3: TGTGCCAGCAGCACCTCCGACAGTGCTAATCAGCCCCAGCATTTT. Translation: CASSTSDSANQPQHF.

The chain uses TRBV28 and TRBJ2-1; perhaps TRBD2 as D (5 bases). Germline assignment: CDR1 MDHEN and CDR2 SYDVKM. With 5 bases removed from V and 7 bases from J, the gap between germline ends came to 15 bases. The CDR3 covers 14 residues. The CDR3 loop reads CASSIGGLLNEQFF. CDR3 in DNA: TGTGCCAGCAGTATCGGTGGACTTTTAAATGAGCAGTTCTTC.

The chain combines TRBV7-9 with TRBJ2-3, with 10 bases that match TRBD2. The ends lost 3 bases at V and 3 bases at J; junction bases unmatched: 6. This CDR3 is 16 amino acids long. From germline, CDR1 is SEHNR and CDR2 FQNEAQ (reference sequence). CDR3 loop: CASSFGNSGRTDTQYF. CDR3 bases: TGTGCCAGCAGCTTCGGTAATAGCGGGAGGACAGATACGCAGTATTTT.

The chain combines TRBV9 with TRBJ2-6, with 8 bases lining up with TRBD1. Germline CDR1 is SGDLS and CDR2 is YYNGEE. The trim removed 4 bases at V and 3 bases at J, leaving 6 bases unmatched. This CDR3 has 16 amino acids. In DNA form, the CDR3 reads TGTGCCAGCAGCCGCGGACAGGGTGGTGGGGCCAACGTCCTGACTTTC. Its translation is CASSRGQGGGANVLTF.

V usage is TRBV19 and J usage is TRBJ2-3, with TRBD2 matching 7 bases. Germline-derived CDR1 and CDR2 are LNHDA and SQIVND (reference sequence). Germline trimming cut 5 bases from V and 4 bases from J; bases unmatched to any gene: 9. The CDR3 length is 15 residues. CDR3 protein: CASSETAGRADTQYF. The CDR3 region has the DNA TGTGCCAGTAGTGAAACAGCGGGGCGTGCAGATACGCAGTATTTT.

The rearrangement joins TRBV12-5 to TRBJ2-1; D is ambiguous. Trimming pared 1 base from V and 9 bases from J, leaving 7 bases between. The germline V gene has CDR1 LGHNT and CDR2 FRNRAP. This CDR3 has 12 amino acids. Written as DNA, the CDR3 is TGTGCTAGTGGTTTGGAAGTCGGTGAGCAGTTCTTC. It specifies CASGLEVGEQFF.

The chain links TRBV18 to TRBJ2-7; 9 bases are shared with TRBD1. V shed 5 bases and J 4 bases; nucleotides not matched to a gene: 0. CDR1 KGHSH and CDR2 LQKENI come from the germline V gene. The CDR3 totals 12 residues. In DNA form, the CDR3 reads TGTGCCAGCTCAGGACAGGGGTACGAGCAGTACTTC. It yields the protein CASSGQGYEQYF.

V and J are TRBV19 and TRBJ2-5; the match to TRBD2 covers 9 bases. V was pared by 9 bases and J by 7 bases, with 18 bases of the junction left unmatched. The CDR3 has 16 residues. Germline V gene lookup returns CDR1 LNHDA and CDR2 SQIVND (reference sequence). The DNA for the CDR3 is TGTGCCAGCAGGGATAGGCTAGCGGGACGGATGGGGACCCAGTACTTC. Translating it yields CASRDRLAGRMGTQYF.

The V call is TRBV7-2, the J call TRBJ1-1, with 9 bases lining up with TRBD1. Trimming removed 5 bases from V and 8 bases from J; junction bases left unmatched: 15. The CDR3 spans 16 residues. CDR1 and CDR2 (germline): SGHTA, FQGNSA. The CDR3 region is CASSPRPQATGGEAFF. The CDR3 nucleotides are TGTGCCAGCAGCCCTAGGCCTCAGGCTACAGGGGGCGAAGCTTTCTTT.

In this sample, this clone turned up a few times. This sample also contains other DNA sequences that code for the same CDR3. This chain joins TRBV28 and TRBJ2-3, with 8 bases identical to TRBD2. The V and J ends lost 1 base and 3 bases, in that order; junction bases with no gene match: 0. Germline V gene lookup returns CDR1 MDHEN and CDR2 SYDVKM. This CDR3 has 14 amino acids. This CDR3 is CASSLLAGTDTQYF. The CDR3 DNA sequence: TGTGCCAGCAGTTTATTAGCGGGGACAGATACGCAGTATTTT.

The V gene is TRBV24-1, the J gene TRBJ2-5; D perhaps matches TRBD2 (6 bases). The V gene's germline CDR1 is KGHDR and CDR2 SFDVKD. The CDR3 is made up of 15 amino acids. Trimming shortened V by 4 bases and J by 4 bases, and 15 bases separated the two germline ends. The CDR3 DNA reads TGTGCCACCAGTGAAGGAGGGGCCTCTCGAGAGACCCAGTACTTC. Amino acids: CATSEGGASRETQYF.

The genes are TRBV5-1 and TRBJ2-2; D possibly corresponds to TRBD2 (5 bases). CDR3 length equals 14 residues. Trimming cost V 1 base and J 3 bases, with 7 bases left between them. Germline values: CDR1 SGHRS, CDR2 YFSETQ. For the CDR3, the DNA is TGCGCCAGCAGCTTGCAACTAGACACCGGGGAGCTGTTTTTT. Its translation: CASSLQLDTGELFF.

J is TRBJ2-7 and V is TRBV5-4, with D maybe TRBD2 (6 bases). Trimming stripped 1 base from V and 1 base from J, with 9 bases between. The length of the CDR3 is 14 residues. CDR1 is SGHNT, CDR2 YYREEE, per germline (reference sequence). Here the CDR3 reads CASSLSGTSYEQYF. The CDR3 nucleotides read TGTGCCAGCAGCTTGTCGGGGACTTCCTACGAGCAGTACTTC.

This clone is medium-sized. V and J are TRBV6-4 and TRBJ1-5; 10 bases align to TRBD1. This CDR3 spans 18 amino acids. J lost 2 bases, V lost 2 bases, and 9 bases had no gene match. The germline V gene has CDR1 MRHNA and CDR2 SNTAGT. CDR3 residues: CASSDPLTGQGRNQPQHF. CDR3 in DNA: TGTGCCAGCAGTGACCCCCTTACGGGACAGGGGCGCAATCAGCCCCAGCATTTT.

The table lists this clone with a count of one. The chain uses TRBV28 and TRBJ2-7; D is unresolved. CDR3 length: 12 residues. Germline-derived CDR1 and CDR2 are MDHEN and SYDVKM. The V and J ends lost 10 bases and 3 bases respectively, with 13 bases between them. CDR3 DNA: TGTGCCACCAATAAATACGGCTACGAGCAGTACTTC. Protein product: CATNKYGYEQYF.

The chain employs TRBV28 and TRBJ1-3; 9 bases match TRBD1. The CDR3 is made up of 15 amino acids. J gave up 4 bases and V 3 bases, and 4 bases lay outside the gene matches. Per the germline V gene, CDR1 is MDHEN and CDR2 is SYDVKM. CDR3 sequence reads: CASSFPGQGGNTIYF. The CDR3 nucleotides are TGTGCCAGCAGTTTTCCGGGACAGGGAGGAAACACCATATATTTT.

This sequence joins TRBV24-1 and TRBJ1-5; 8 bases line up with TRBD1. The junction had 7 bases not matched to a gene; V was cut back by 6 bases and J by 7 bases. This CDR3 is 14 amino acids long. Per germline, CDR1 KGHDR and CDR2 SFDVKD. CDR3 in DNA: TGTGCCACCAGTCAATCAGGGGGCGAACAGCCCCAGCATTTT. The encoded protein is CATSQSGGEQPQHF.

This clone was found once. The V gene is TRBV28, the J gene TRBJ1-2; TRBD1 is a possible D gene (5 bases). V lost 6 bases to trimming and J lost 0 bases, with 11 bases between them. Germline CDR1 is MDHEN and CDR2 is SYDVKM. The CDR3 runs to 14 residues. CDR3 sequence: CASSRGGPNYGYTF. The CDR3 coding sequence is TGTGCCAGCAGCCGGGGGGGACCTAACTATGGCTACACCTTC.

This chain links TRBV7-2 with TRBJ1-2; D is unclear. The V gene lost 1 base and the J gene lost 2 bases, with 11 bases spanning the gap. The germline V gene has CDR1 SGHTA and CDR2 FQGNSA. The CDR3 covers 15 residues. The CDR3 DNA follows: TGTGCCAGCAGCTTAGATAACGGAGCCAACTATGGCTACACCTTC. Translation: CASSLDNGANYGYTF.

This chain joins TRBV9 and TRBJ2-1; D gene unclear. Trimming removed 0 bases at V and 3 bases at J, with 10 bases between. CDR1 is SGDLS, CDR2 YYNGEE, per germline. The CDR3 is made up of 15 amino acids. The CDR3 is CASSVVGEGYNEQFF. The CDR3 DNA reads TGTGCCAGCAGCGTAGTCGGAGAAGGCTACAATGAGCAGTTCTTC.

The chain recombines TRBV12-3 or TRBV12-4 with TRBJ2-1; D not resolved. The CDR3 is 13 amino acids. V was pared by 6 bases and J by 1 base, with 7 bases between. CDR3 sequence: CASRSQSYNEQFF. The DNA of the CDR3 is TGTGCCAGCAGATCTCAGTCCTACAATGAGCAGTTCTTC.

This chain uses TRBV7-2 with TRBJ2-7; D is perhaps TRBD1 (5 bases). Germline V CDR1 and CDR2: SGHTA, FQGNSA. V was pared by 2 bases and J by 5 bases, with 19 bases between. The CDR3 extends over 16 amino acids. The CDR3 coding sequence is TGTGCCAGCAGCTTACAGGGTCTTGGGCAGGGCAACGAGCAGTACTTC. Protein sequence: CASSLQGLGQGNEQYF.

The rearrangement uses TRBV24-1 and TRBJ1-2; 11 nucleotides align to TRBD1. The V segment lost 7 bases and the J segment 8 bases; nucleotides outside the gene matches: 5. Germline V CDR1 and CDR2: KGHDR, SFDVKD. The length of the CDR3 is 13 residues. CDR3 region: CATSGTGGVGYTF. The CDR3 bases are TGTGCCACCAGCGGGACAGGGGGTGTAGGCTACACCTTC.

The chain is built from TRBV7-9 and TRBJ1-5; D is possibly TRBD1 (6 bases). CDR3 length equals 14 residues. The ends were cut back, 0 bases at V and 12 bases at J, with 15 bases in the middle. CDR1 SEHNR and CDR2 FQNEAQ come from the germline V gene (reference sequence). As DNA, the CDR3 is TGTGCCAGCAGCTTAGCTTATGGGGGCGGATTCCAGCATTTT. Protein sequence: CASSLAYGGGFQHF.

The chain employs TRBV2 and TRBJ1-6; 7 bases align to TRBD1. V was clipped by 2 bases and J by 7 bases; unmatched bases: 5. The germline V gene encodes CDR1 SNHLY and CDR2 FYNNEI. CDR3 length equals 15 residues. CDR3 bases: TGTGCCAGCAGTGAAAACAGGGGTACCAATTCACCCCTCCACTTT. Its protein is CASSENRGTNSPLHF.

The chain recombines TRBV5-1 with TRBJ2-1, with TRBD2 matching over 12 bases. The J segment lost 3 bases and the V segment lost 3 bases, leaving 10 bases of the junction unmatched. CDR1 is SGHRS, CDR2 YFSETQ, per germline. This CDR3 comprises 18 residues. CDR3 nucleotide sequence: TGCGCCAGCAGCTCCAACCTTGGACTAGCGGGGATCTACAATGAGCAGTTCTTC. Translation gives CASSSNLGLAGIYNEQFF.

The CDR3 sequence: CASSYRQNSYEQYF. CDR3 in DNA: TGTGCCAGCAGCTATCGACAGAACTCCTACGAGCAGTACTTC. V usage is TRBV5-6 and J usage is TRBJ2-7, with D possibly matching TRBD1 (5 bases). V was trimmed by 3 bases and J by 0 bases, leaving 10 bases between them. Germline lookup yields CDR1 SGHDT and CDR2 YYEEEE. This CDR3 has 14 amino acids.

This clone was counted a few times. The chain is built from TRBV5-1 and TRBJ2-1; TRBD2 might be the D (7 bases). The CDR3 consists of 16 residues. CDR1 is SGHRS, CDR2 YFSETQ, per germline. V was trimmed by 7 bases and J by 10 bases, leaving 27 bases between them. DNA for the CDR3: TGCGCCAGCCAATCTGGAGGGGGAGGGGTGCCCAGCGAGCAGTTCTTC. Translating gives CASQSGGGGVPSEQFF.